This is a list of T cell receptor beta chains from one sample in a study of control samples from healthy donors and cancer patients. Sequencing was performed with immunoSEQ multiplex PCR; in TCRdb, only in-frame clones are kept and a portion is missing. The sample contains more than 85,000 clones, 83% of which appear only once. Specimen: blood. Source of these receptors: a woman aged 50 to 60 in good health. Each CDR3 is given with its conserved first and last residue. The order of the fields is V gene, J gene, D gene, clone size, CDR3 protein, CDR3 DNA. The D gene is left open where the match is weak. Clone sizes are given selectively: once, few, many, or a class where the clone is expanded.

TRBV11-3	TRBJ1-1	-	-	CASSLGETEAFF	TGTGCCAGCAGCCTAGGGGAAACTGAAGCTTTCTTT
TRBV30	TRBJ1-2	-	-	CAWSVQGAIDYGYTF	TGTGCCTGGAGTGTGCAAGGGGCGATCGACTATGGCTACACCTTC
TRBV18	TRBJ2-3	-	-	CASSPRGTTDTQYF	TGTGCCAGCTCACCCCGGGGGACAACAGATACGCAGTATTTT
TRBV6-2/TRBV6-3	TRBJ1-1	-	few	CASSYSIISGTEAFF	TGTGCCAGCAGTTACTCGATAATTTCAGGGACTGAAGCTTTCTTT
TRBV28	TRBJ1-1	-	-	CASSLPYRNLNTEAFF	TGTGCCAGCAGTCTTCCCTACAGGAATTTGAACACTGAAGCTTTCTTT
TRBV6-2/TRBV6-3	TRBJ2-5	-	-	CASSYGFLAVGPETQYF	-
TRBV6-2/TRBV6-3	TRBJ1-2	-	-	CASSYEAAALGGYTF	TGTGCCAGCAGTTACGAGGCAGCCGCTTTGGGCGGCTACACCTTC
TRBV28	TRBJ1-4	-	-	CASSLPGGTNEKLFF	TGTGCCAGCAGTTTACCGGGGGGTACTAATGAAAAACTGTTTTTT
TRBV12-3/TRBV12-4	TRBJ2-7	-	-	CASSLGRGGEQYF	TGTGCCAGCAGTTTGGGCAGGGGGGGCGAGCAGTACTTC
TRBV29-1	TRBJ1-1	TRBD1	once	CSARTGGDTEAFF	TGCAGCGCTCGGACAGGAGGGGACACTGAAGCTTTCTTT
TRBV10-3	TRBJ1-1	-	once	CAIRGGNTEAFF	TGTGCCATCAGGGGGGGGAACACTGAAGCTTTCTTT
TRBV28	TRBJ2-5	-	-	CASSLLGGDRTSQETQYF	TGTGCCAGCAGTTTATTGGGGGGGGACAGGACGTCCCAAGAGACCCAGTACTTC
TRBV10-3	TRBJ1-6	TRBD1	-	CATGQGKSSPLHF	TGTGCCACGGGACAGGGGAAGTCTTCACCCCTCCACTTT
TRBV3-1/TRBV3-2	TRBJ1-5	TRBD1	few	CASSQEGTGGNQPQHF	TGTGCCAGCAGCCAAGAGGGGACAGGGGGGAATCAGCCCCAGCATTTT
TRBV7-9	TRBJ2-7	TRBD2	few	CASSAGGLSYEQYF	TGTGCCAGCAGCGCGGGGGGTCTCTCCTACGAGCAGTACTTC
TRBV18	TRBJ1-1	TRBD1	once	CASSPQSGGDTEAFF	TGTGCCAGCTCACCGCAGTCAGGGGGGGATACTGAAGCTTTCTTT
TRBV9	TRBJ1-1	TRBD1	-	CASSPGQGVNTEAFF	TGTGCCAGCAGCCCCGGACAGGGGGTGAACACTGAAGCTTTCTTT
TRBV6-1	TRBJ1-1	TRBD1	-	CASSDQGDTEAFF	TGTGCCAGCAGTGATCAGGGGGACACTGAAGCTTTCTTT